The T cell receptor beta chain under discussion was sequenced for a study of technical replicates of blood from several donors. The CDR3 contains 16 residues. Per the germline V gene, CDR1 is LGHNA and CDR2 is YSLEER. With 1 base removed from V and 7 bases from J, the gap between germline ends came to 16 bases. Assay used: immunoSEQ multiplex PCR; TCRdb lists only in-frame clones, some missing. The data hold tens of thousands of clones, with 91% observed a single time. The chain joins TRBV4-3 to TRBJ1-4, with TRBD1 as a possible D gene (5 bases). Sequenced material: PBMCs. The origin of this receptor is a human donor in good health. Some clones in this sample may be carry-over from other donors' samples. The CDR3 sequence is CASSQGGRAVFEKLFF. Written as DNA, the CDR3 is TGCGCCAGCAGCCAAGGGGGCAGGGCTGTATTTGAAAAACTGTTTTTT.